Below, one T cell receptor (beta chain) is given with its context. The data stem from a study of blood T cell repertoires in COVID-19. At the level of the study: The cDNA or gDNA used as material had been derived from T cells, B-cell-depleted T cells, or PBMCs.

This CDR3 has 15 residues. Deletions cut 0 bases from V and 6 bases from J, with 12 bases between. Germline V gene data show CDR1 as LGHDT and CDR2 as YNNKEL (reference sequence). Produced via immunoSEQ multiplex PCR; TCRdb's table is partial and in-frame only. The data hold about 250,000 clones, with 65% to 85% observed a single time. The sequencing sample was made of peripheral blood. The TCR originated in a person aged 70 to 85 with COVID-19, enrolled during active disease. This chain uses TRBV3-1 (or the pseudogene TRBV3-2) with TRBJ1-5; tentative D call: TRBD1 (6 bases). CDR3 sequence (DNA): TGTGCCAGCAGCCAAGATCTAGGGACACCTCAGCCCCAGCATTTT. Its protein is CASSQDLGTPQPQHF.